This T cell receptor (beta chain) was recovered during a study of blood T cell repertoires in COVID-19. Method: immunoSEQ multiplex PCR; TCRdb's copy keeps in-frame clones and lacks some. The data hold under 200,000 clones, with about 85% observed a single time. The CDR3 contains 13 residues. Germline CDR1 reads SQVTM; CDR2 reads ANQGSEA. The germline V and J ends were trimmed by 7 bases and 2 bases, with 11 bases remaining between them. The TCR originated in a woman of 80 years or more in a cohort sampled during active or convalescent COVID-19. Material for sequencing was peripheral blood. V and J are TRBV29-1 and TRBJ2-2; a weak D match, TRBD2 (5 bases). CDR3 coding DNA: TGCAGCGGACGACGGGATAACACCGGGGAGCTGTTTTTT. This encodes CSGRRDNTGELFF.